This is a list of T cell receptor beta chains from one sample in a study of blood T cell repertoires in COVID-19. The data were produced by immunoSEQ multiplex PCR, yet TCRdb's version contains in-frame clones alone and is incomplete. The sample records 200,000 to 250,000 clones, approximately 84% being singletons. The specimen sequenced was PBMCs or T cells enriched from blood (not recorded which). The source is a man aged 40-50 years who had recovered from COVID-19. Each CDR3 is given with its conserved first and last residue. D genes are given only for firm matches. A row's size may be missing; if present it is once, few, many or a size class.

>TRBJ1-4|TRBV4-2|TRBD1|NA
TGTGCCAGCAGCCAAGTTCCGGGACAGACTAATGAAAAACTGTTTTTT
CASSQVPGQTNEKLFF
>TRBJ1-6|TRBV5-1|NA|NA
TGCGCCAGCAGCTTGGAATCCGCGAATTCACCCCTCCACTTT
CASSLESANSPLHF
>TRBJ1-5|TRBV19|NA|NA
TGTGCCAGTAGTTCCCACAGGAGAAATAGCAATCAGCCCCAGCATTTT
CASSSHRRNSNQPQHF
>TRBJ2-7|TRBV23-1|NA|NA
TGCGCCAGCAGAGGGGGAGACCTCTACGAGCAGTACTTC
CASRGGDLYEQYF
>TRBJ1-3|TRBV7-2|NA|NA
TGTGCCAGCAGCCGGGGGGGGCAGGGAGGAAACACCATATATTTT
CASSRGGQGGNTIYF
>TRBJ2-7|TRBV7-9|NA|NA
TGTGCCAGCAGCTCTAGAAGCGAGCAGTACTTC
CASSSRSEQYF
>TRBJ1-1|TRBV5-1|NA|NA
TGCGCCAGCAGTCCCGGAGACGGAGGTAACACTGAAGCTTTCTTT
CASSPGDGGNTEAFF
>TRBJ1-2|TRBV7-9|NA|NA
TGTGCCAGCAGCCCCTCAGGGGCTGGTGGCTACACCTTC
CASSPSGAGGYTF
>TRBJ2-7|TRBV3-1/TRBV3-2|TRBD2|NA
TGTGCCAGCAGCCGGCGGGGGGGCGTCTACGAGCAGTACTTC
CASSRRGGVYEQYF
>TRBJ1-2|TRBV19|TRBD1|NA
TGTGCCGTAAAACAGGGGCTCGATGGCTACACCTTC
CAVKQGLDGYTF
>TRBJ1-1|TRBV2|NA|NA
TGTGCCAGCAGTGATGGGGCGTGGACGGCTGAAGCTTTCTTT
CASSDGAWTAEAFF
>TRBJ1-6|TRBV5-4|NA|NA
TGTGCCAGCAGTCCAGGCAGCATAAATTCACCCCTCCACTTT
CASSPGSINSPLHF
>TRBJ2-7|TRBV4-2|TRBD1|NA
TGTGCCAGCAGCCGAGAAGGGTTCCGGGACAGGGGTTACGAGCAGTACTTC
CASSREGFRDRGYEQYF
>TRBJ1-5|TRBV6-5|NA|few
TGTGCCAGCAGTTACTCGCGTCCGGAGAATCAGCCCCAGCATTTT
CASSYSRPENQPQHF
>TRBJ1-5|TRBV5-6|NA|NA
TGTGCCAGCAGCTACGGGGATAACAAAAATCAGCCCCAGCATTTT
CASSYGDNKNQPQHF
>TRBJ1-1|TRBV20-1|NA|NA
TGCAGTGCTAGTTCGGACATTCAGAACACTGAAGCTTTCTTT
CSASSDIQNTEAFF
>TRBJ1-6|TRBV5-1|NA|NA
TGCGCCAGCAGGTTCAGGGATTCACCCCTCCACTTT
CASRFRDSPLHF